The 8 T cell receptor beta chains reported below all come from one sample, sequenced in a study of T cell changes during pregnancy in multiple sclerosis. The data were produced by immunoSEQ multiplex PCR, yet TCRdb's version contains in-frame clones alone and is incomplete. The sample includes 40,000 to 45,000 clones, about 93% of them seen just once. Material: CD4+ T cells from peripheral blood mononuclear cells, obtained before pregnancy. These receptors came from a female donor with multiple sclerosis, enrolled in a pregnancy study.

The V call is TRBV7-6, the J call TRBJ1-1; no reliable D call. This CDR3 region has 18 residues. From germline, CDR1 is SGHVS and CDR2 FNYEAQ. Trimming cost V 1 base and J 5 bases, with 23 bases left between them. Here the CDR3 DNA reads TGTGCCAGCAGCTTAGGAGGCGGAGGGCCGACTTTGGGGACTGAAGCTTTCTTT. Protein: CASSLGGGGPTLGTEAFF.

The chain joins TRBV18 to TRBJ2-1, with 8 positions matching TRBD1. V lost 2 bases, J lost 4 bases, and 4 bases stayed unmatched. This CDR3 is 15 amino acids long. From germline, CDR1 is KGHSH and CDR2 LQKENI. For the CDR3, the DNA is TGTGCCAGCTCACCAGGGGACAGGCTATACAATGAGCAGTTCTTC. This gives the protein CASSPGDRLYNEQFF.

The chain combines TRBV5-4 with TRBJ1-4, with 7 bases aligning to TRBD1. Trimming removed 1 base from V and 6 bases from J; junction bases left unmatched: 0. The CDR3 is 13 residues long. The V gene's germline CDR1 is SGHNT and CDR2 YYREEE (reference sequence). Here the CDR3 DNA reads TGTGCCAGCAGCTTGCAGGGGGATGAAAAACTGTTTTTT. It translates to CASSLQGDEKLFF.

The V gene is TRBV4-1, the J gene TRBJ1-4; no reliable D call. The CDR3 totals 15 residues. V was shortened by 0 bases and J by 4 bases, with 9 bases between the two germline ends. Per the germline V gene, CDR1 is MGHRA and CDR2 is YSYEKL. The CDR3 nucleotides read TGCGCCAGCAGCCAAGACGCCAGGTTTAATGAAAAACTGTTTTTT. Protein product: CASSQDARFNEKLFF.

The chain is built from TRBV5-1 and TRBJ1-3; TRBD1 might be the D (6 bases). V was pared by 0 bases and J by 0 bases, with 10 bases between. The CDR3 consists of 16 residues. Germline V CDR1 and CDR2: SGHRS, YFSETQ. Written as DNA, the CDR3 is TGCGCCAGCAGCTTGGGGTGGACAGTCTCTGGAAACACCATATATTTT. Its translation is CASSLGWTVSGNTIYF.

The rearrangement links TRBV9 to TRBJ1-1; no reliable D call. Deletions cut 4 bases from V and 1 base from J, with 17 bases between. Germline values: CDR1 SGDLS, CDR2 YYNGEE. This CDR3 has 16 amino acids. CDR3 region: CASSPLGRNQNTEAFF. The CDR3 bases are TGTGCCAGCAGCCCCCTCGGGAGGAACCAGAACACTGAAGCTTTCTTT.

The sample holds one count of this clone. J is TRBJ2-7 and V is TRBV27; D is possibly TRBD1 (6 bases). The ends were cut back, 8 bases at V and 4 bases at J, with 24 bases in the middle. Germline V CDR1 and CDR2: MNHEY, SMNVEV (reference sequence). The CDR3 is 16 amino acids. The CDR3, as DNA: TGTGCCAGCGCCCCCCTACTACAGGGCCCCGGGTACGAGCAGTACTTC. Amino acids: CASAPLLQGPGYEQYF.

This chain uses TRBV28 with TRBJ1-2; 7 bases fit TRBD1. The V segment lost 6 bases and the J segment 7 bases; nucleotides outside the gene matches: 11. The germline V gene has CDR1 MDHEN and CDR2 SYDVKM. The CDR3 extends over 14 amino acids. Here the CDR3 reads CASSQNRGKGGYTF. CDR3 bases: TGTGCCAGCAGCCAGAACAGGGGTAAGGGTGGCTACACCTTC.